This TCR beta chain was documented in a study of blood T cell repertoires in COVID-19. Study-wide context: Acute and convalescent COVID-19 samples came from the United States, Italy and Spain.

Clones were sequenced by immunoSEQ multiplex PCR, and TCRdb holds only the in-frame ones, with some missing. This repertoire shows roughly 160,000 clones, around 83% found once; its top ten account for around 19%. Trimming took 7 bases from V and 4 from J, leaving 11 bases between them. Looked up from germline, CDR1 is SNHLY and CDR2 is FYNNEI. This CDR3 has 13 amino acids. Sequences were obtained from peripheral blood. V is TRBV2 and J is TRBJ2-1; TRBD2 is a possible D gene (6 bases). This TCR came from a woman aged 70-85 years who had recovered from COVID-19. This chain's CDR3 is CASTGLPYNEQFF. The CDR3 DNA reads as TGTGCCAGCACGGGACTCCCTTACAATGAGCAGTTCTTC. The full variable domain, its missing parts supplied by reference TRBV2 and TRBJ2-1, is EPEVTQTPSHQVTQMGQEVILRCVPISNHLYFYWYRQILGQKVEFLVSFYNNEISEKSEIFDDQFSVERPDGSNFTLKIRSTKLEDSAMYFCASTGLPYNEQFFGPGTRLTVL.